The 32 T cell receptor beta chains below come from one sample, sequenced in a study of blood T cell repertoires in COVID-19. Sequencing was performed with immunoSEQ multiplex PCR; in TCRdb, only in-frame clones are kept and a portion is missing. The sample holds roughly 250,000 clones; around 82% are singletons and the top ten take around 9.2%. Sequencing was carried out using peripheral blood. The receptors originated from a human donor in a cohort sampled during active COVID-19.

The rearrangement links TRBV5-1 to TRBJ2-7; TRBD2 matches at 11 bases. Germline V CDR1 and CDR2: SGHRS, YFSETQ. The V gene end was trimmed by 3 bases and the J gene end by 3 bases; junction bases not matched to a gene: 2. There are 14 residues in the CDR3. The CDR3 coding sequence is TGCGCCAGCAGCTGGACTAGCGGGTACTACGAGCAGTACTTC. Its protein is CASSWTSGYYEQYF.

The chain has TRBV11-2 and TRBJ2-5, with no clear D. The CDR3 length is 15 residues. The V gene lost 5 bases and the J gene lost 2 bases, with 15 bases spanning the gap. The germline V gene encodes CDR1 SGHAT and CDR2 FQNNGV. The CDR3 is CASSVKSWAQETQYF. CDR3 coding DNA: TGTGCCAGCAGCGTAAAGAGTTGGGCTCAAGAGACCCAGTACTTC.

V gene TRBV2 combines with J gene TRBJ2-1, with 7 bases that match TRBD2. There are 15 residues in the CDR3. In germline, CDR1 is SNHLY, CDR2 FYNNEI. V was clipped by 4 bases and J by 0 bases; unmatched bases: 3. As DNA, the CDR3 is TGTGCCAGCAGTGTTCGCGGGAGCTCCTACAATGAGCAGTTCTTC. Its protein is CASSVRGSSYNEQFF.

For the CDR3, the DNA is TGTGCTAGTGGTGCCGCCCGGACAGGGACGAACACTGAAGCTTTCTTT. This encodes CASGAARTGTNTEAFF. The genes are TRBV12-5 and TRBJ1-1; 8 bases are shared with TRBD1. The junction had 9 bases not matched to a gene; V was cut back by 5 bases and J by 1 base. The germline CDR1 and CDR2 sequences are LGHNT and FRNRAP. The CDR3 spans 16 residues. The variable domain in full, completed from reference TRBV12-5 and TRBJ1-1, reads DARVTQTPRHKVTEMGQEVTMRCQPILGHNTVFWYRQTMMQGLELLAYFRNRAPLDDSGMPKDRFSAEMPDATLATLKIQPSEPRDSAVYFCASGAARTGTNTEAFFGQGTRLTVV.

The V and J genes are TRBV28 and TRBJ1-1; D not resolved. V lost 3 bases and J 1 base, leaving 9 bases between the germline ends. This CDR3 comprises 14 residues. Germline V gene lookup returns CDR1 MDHEN and CDR2 SYDVKM. CDR3 amino acids: CASSFSPKNTEAFF. CDR3 DNA: TGTGCCAGCAGTTTTTCACCTAAGAACACTGAAGCTTTCTTT.

V and J are TRBV5-4 and TRBJ2-5; weak D call: TRBD1 (6 bases). This CDR3 spans 17 amino acids. V was trimmed by 3 bases and J by 1 base, leaving 19 bases between them. Germline CDR1 is SGHNT and CDR2 is YYREEE (reference sequence). This CDR3 is CASSSLGDTGSQETQYF. The CDR3 nucleotides are TGTGCCAGCAGCTCACTAGGCGATACAGGGAGCCAAGAGACCCAGTACTTC.

The CDR3 here is CAISGSGSIWEQYF. CDR3 DNA: TGTGCCATCAGTGGTAGCGGGAGTATCTGGGAGCAGTACTTC. V gene TRBV10-3 combines with J gene TRBJ2-7, with 9 positions matching TRBD2. V was pared by 4 bases and J by 7 bases, with 8 bases of the junction left unmatched. The CDR3 spans 14 residues. Germline-derived CDR1 and CDR2 are ENHRY and SYGVKD.

The count of this clone is one. This chain links TRBV19 with TRBJ1-1; TRBD1 is a possible D gene (6 bases). The germline V and J ends were trimmed by 6 bases and 0 bases, with 11 bases remaining between them. The germline V gene has CDR1 LNHDA and CDR2 SQIVND (reference sequence). The CDR3 sequence is 14 residues long. The CDR3: CASRSTGMNTEAFF. The CDR3 DNA sequence: TGTGCCAGTAGGTCGACAGGAATGAACACTGAAGCTTTCTTT.

This clone was counted a single time. V usage is TRBV7-8 and J usage is TRBJ2-1, with 7 bases fitting TRBD2. This CDR3 comprises 16 residues. The ends lost 1 base at V and 4 bases at J; junction bases unmatched: 7. The germline V gene encodes CDR1 SGHVS and CDR2 FQNEAQ. The CDR3, as DNA: TGTGCCAGCAGCTTAGTGGGGGGGTTCAGTTACAATGAGCAGTTCTTC. It encodes CASSLVGGFSYNEQFF.

The V gene is TRBV6-1, the J gene TRBJ2-1, with D possibly matching TRBD1 (6 bases). Deletions cut 1 base from V and 4 bases from J, with 14 bases between. Germline CDR1 and CDR2: MNHNS and SASEGT. The CDR3 is made up of 16 amino acids. For the CDR3, the DNA is TGTGCCAGCAGTGAAGAGGACAGAGACCATTACAATGAGCAGTTCTTC. Its translation: CASSEEDRDHYNEQFF.

The chain links TRBV3-1 (or the pseudogene TRBV3-2) to TRBJ1-2; tentatively, D is TRBD1 (5 bases). The ends were cut back, 5 bases at V and 5 bases at J, with 15 bases in the middle. Germline loops: CDR1 LGHDT, CDR2 YNNKEL (reference sequence). The CDR3 covers 14 residues. For the CDR3, the DNA is TGTGCCAGCAGCACCCGACAGAACAAATATGGCTACACCTTC. It codes for CASSTRQNKYGYTF.

The chain joins TRBV19 to TRBJ1-3, with a tentative D call TRBD1 (6 bases). CDR1 and CDR2 from the germline V gene are LNHDA and SQIVND (reference sequence). The CDR3 contains 14 residues. The ends were cut back, 6 bases at V and 0 bases at J, with 9 bases in the middle. DNA for the CDR3: TGTGCCAGTAGCACAGGGAGCTCTGGAAACACCATATATTTT. This gives the protein CASSTGSSGNTIYF.

The rearrangement uses TRBV19 and TRBJ2-5; 8 nucleotides agree with TRBD2. CDR3 size: 15 residues. Trimming took 5 bases from V and 2 from J; bases not matched to a gene: 7. Germline loops: CDR1 LNHDA, CDR2 SQIVND (reference sequence). CDR3 sequence: CASSVSASGQETQYF. Here the CDR3 DNA reads TGTGCCAGTAGTGTGAGTGCTAGCGGGCAAGAGACCCAGTACTTC. The full variable domain, in which reference TRBV19 and TRBJ2-5 provide the parts outside the CDR3, is DGGITQSPKYLFRKEGQNVTLSCEQNLNHDAMYWYRQDPGQGLRLIYYSQIVNDFQKGDIAEGYSVSREKKESFPLTVTSAQKNPTAFYLCASSVSASGQETQYFGPGTRLLVL.

This clone was seen a single time. The chain has TRBV6-4 and TRBJ1-5, with D possibly being TRBD1 (5 bases). V lost 10 bases and J lost 3, with 25 bases in between. The CDR3 consists of 17 residues. Germline CDR1 and CDR2: MRHNA and SNTAGT. The DNA of the CDR3 is TGTGCCATTCCCGGGGGACCGACTGCGATTAACAATCAGCCCCAGCATTTT. Its translation: CAIPGGPTAINNQPQHF.

The rearrangement links TRBV5-6 to TRBJ2-6; D is possibly TRBD2 (6 bases). This CDR3 has 17 amino acids. Trimming shortened V by 0 bases and J by 0 bases, and 10 bases separated the two germline ends. The V gene's germline CDR1 is SGHDT and CDR2 YYEEEE. CDR3 bases: TGTGCCAGCAGCTTGGGCGGGGTTAGCTCTGGGGCCAACGTCCTGACTTTC. Protein: CASSLGGVSSGANVLTF.

This clone was found a few times. The CDR3 DNA is TGCAGCGTTGAACCGTCTGGGGCCAACGTCCTGACTTTC. Residues: CSVEPSGANVLTF. V gene TRBV29-1 combines with J gene TRBJ2-6; D is unclear. V lost 2 bases, J lost 1 base, and 3 bases lay in between. This CDR3 is built from 13 residues. CDR1 SQVTM and CDR2 ANQGSEA come from the germline V gene.

The chain employs TRBV19 and TRBJ1-5, with 12 bases fitting TRBD1. Germline V CDR1 and CDR2: LNHDA, SQIVND (reference sequence). V lost 5 bases and J lost 4; bases outside the gene matches: 12. CDR3 length equals 18 residues. The CDR3 protein is CASSPRDRGLEGNQPQHF. The CDR3 bases are TGTGCCAGTAGTCCCCGGGACAGGGGGCTCGAGGGAAATCAGCCCCAGCATTTT.

This clone has just one count. The V gene is TRBV9, the J gene TRBJ1-2, with TRBD1 identical over 7 bases. The germline V gene has CDR1 SGDLS and CDR2 YYNGEE. The CDR3 is 13 residues long. After removal of 5 bases from V and 7 bases from J, the junction contained 8 bases not matched to a gene. For the CDR3, the DNA is TGTGCCAGCAGGGTGGAGGGGGCGAGTGGCTACACCTTC. It encodes CASRVEGASGYTF.

DNA for the CDR3: TGTGCCAGTAGTACCTATCTAGCGGGGGTTTTGAATGAGCAGTTCTTC. As protein: CASSTYLAGVLNEQFF. V is TRBV19 and J is TRBJ2-1; 10 nucleotides line up with TRBD2. The trim removed 4 bases at V and 7 bases at J, leaving 10 bases unmatched. The germline gives CDR1 LNHDA, CDR2 SQIVND (reference sequence). The CDR3 is made up of 16 amino acids.

This clone was counted a single time. This rearrangement joins TRBV5-5 to TRBJ1-1; D remains unclear. CDR1 and CDR2 from the germline V gene are SGHKS and YYEKEE (reference sequence). The CDR3 consists of 16 residues. The ends were cut back, 4 bases at V and 3 bases at J, with 19 bases in the middle. CDR3 DNA: TGTGCCAGCAGCCCCCTCCCGTATAGTCGGGACACTGAAGCTTTCTTT. This codes for CASSPLPYSRDTEAFF.

The chain employs TRBV4-1 and TRBJ1-1; 7 nucleotides match TRBD1. The CDR3 totals 15 residues. Germline V gene lookup returns CDR1 MGHRA and CDR2 YSYEKL. J gave up 1 base and V 0 bases, and 2 bases lay outside the gene matches. DNA of the CDR3: TGCGCCAGCAGCCAAGATGAGGGGGCGAACACTGAAGCTTTCTTT. Its protein is CASSQDEGANTEAFF.

The CDR3 sequence: CASSYLSAGLWETQYF. The CDR3, as DNA: TGTGCCAGCTCGTATTTGTCGGCAGGACTGTGGGAGACCCAGTACTTC. V and J are TRBV18 and TRBJ2-5; D is perhaps TRBD2 (5 bases). V lost 6 bases and J lost 5, with 22 bases in between. There are 16 residues in the CDR3. The germline CDR1 and CDR2 sequences are KGHSH and LQKENI.

The genes are TRBV5-1 and TRBJ2-7; TRBD1 matches at 10 bases. The CDR3 is made up of 16 amino acids. Looked up from germline, CDR1 is SGHRS and CDR2 is YFSETQ. V dropped 4 bases and J dropped 3; count of bases not matched to a gene: 10. The CDR3 here is CASSPVPGQGSYEQYF. The CDR3 DNA is TGCGCCAGCAGCCCCGTACCGGGACAGGGGAGCTACGAGCAGTACTTC.

The chain joins TRBV29-1 to TRBJ1-2; TRBD1 might be the D (5 bases). This CDR3 region has 13 residues. Germline CDR1 and CDR2: SQVTM and ANQGSEA. The V end was cut by 1 base, the J end by 6 bases, with 12 bases between. The CDR3 sequence: CSVEVGGANGYTF. In DNA, the CDR3 is TGCAGCGTTGAAGTCGGGGGAGCTAATGGCTACACCTTC. Using reference TRBV29-1 and TRBJ1-2 for the parts outside the CDR3, the full variable domain is SAVISQKPSRDICQRGTSLTIQCQVDSQVTMMFWYRQQPGQSLTLIATANQGSEATYESGFVIDKFPISRPNLTFSTLTVSNMSPEDSSIYLCSVEVGGANGYTFGSGTRLTVV.

The rearrangement joins TRBV9 to TRBJ2-2, with 7 positions matching TRBD2. The CDR3 loop spans 16 amino acids. Germline CDR1 SGDLS, CDR2 YYNGEE. The trim removed 3 bases at V and 5 bases at J, leaving 10 bases unmatched. The CDR3 sequence: CASSALLAELTGELFF. CDR3 nucleotide sequence: TGTGCCAGCAGCGCACTCCTAGCGGAGTTGACCGGGGAGCTGTTTTTT.

This clone was observed a handful of times. The chain has TRBV4-1 and TRBJ1-5; D unclear. This CDR3 region has 16 residues. Trimming pared 1 base from V and 0 bases from J, leaving 10 bases between. Germline CDR1 is MGHRA and CDR2 is YSYEKL. The CDR3: CASSQAMGNSNQPQHF. CDR3 coding DNA: TGCGCCAGCAGCCAAGCGATGGGCAATAGCAATCAGCCCCAGCATTTT.

V and J are TRBV7-8 and TRBJ2-3; 12 nucleotides match TRBD2. J was trimmed by 0 bases and V by 5 bases; bases with no gene match: 6. The CDR3 is made up of 17 amino acids. The V gene's germline CDR1 is SGHVS and CDR2 FQNEAQ. The CDR3 loop reads CASSRTSGGFSTDTQYF. CDR3 nucleotides: TGTGCCAGCAGCCGTACTAGCGGGGGGTTTAGCACAGATACGCAGTATTTT.

The chain recombines TRBV10-3 with TRBJ1-4, with 7 bases matching TRBD1. Germline CDR1 is ENHRY and CDR2 is SYGVKD. Trimming cost V 7 bases and J 4 bases; bases outside gene matches: 9. This CDR3 has 15 residues. CDR3: CAIKETGTINEKLFF. The DNA for the CDR3 is TGTGCCATCAAAGAGACAGGGACCATTAATGAAAAACTGTTTTTT.

CDR3: CASSVPTSGGAETQYF. The CDR3 DNA is TGTGCCAGCAGTGTTCCGACTAGCGGGGGGGCAGAGACCCAGTACTTC. This chain uses TRBV2 with TRBJ2-5; TRBD2 matches 14 bases. Germline CDR1 and CDR2: SNHLY and FYNNEI. The CDR3 has 16 residues. The J segment lost 4 bases and the V segment lost 4 bases, leaving 5 bases of the junction unmatched.

The V and J genes are TRBV5-4 and TRBJ1-2, with TRBD1 identical over 9 bases. This CDR3 has 16 amino acids. Looked up from germline, CDR1 is SGHNT and CDR2 is YYREEE (reference sequence). V was pared by 4 bases and J by 5 bases, with 12 bases of the junction left unmatched. In nucleotides, the CDR3 is TGTGCCAGCAGCGTGGACAGGGGCCGTGGTGGGTATGGCTACACCTTC. Protein sequence: CASSVDRGRGGYGYTF.

This CDR3 is CASSLGQSASYEQYF. Written as DNA, the CDR3 is TGTGCCAGCAGCTTAGGGCAGTCTGCCTCCTACGAGCAGTACTTC. The chain carries TRBV7-2 and TRBJ2-7, with D hard to call. Trimming took 1 base from V and 0 from J, leaving 10 bases between them. Germline V gene lookup returns CDR1 SGHTA and CDR2 FQGNSA. The length of the CDR3 is 15 residues.

V and J are TRBV28 and TRBJ2-5, with 14 positions matching TRBD2. With 6 bases clipped from V and 7 bases from J, the junction kept 13 bases outside the gene matches. Looked up from germline, CDR1 is MDHEN and CDR2 is SYDVKM. The CDR3 consists of 17 residues. The CDR3 nucleotides read TGTGCCAGCAGATCCCTGACTAGCGGGGGGGGTATTTTGACCCAGTACTTC. Amino acid sequence: CASRSLTSGGGILTQYF.